This T cell receptor (beta chain) is from a study of T cell responses to AZD1222 COVID-19 vaccine. As to this clone: Antigen: not known.

The repertoire was sequenced with immunoSEQ multiplex PCR; TCRdb's copy has only in-frame clones and lacks some. The sample has around 47,000 clones, over 75% seen once. The CDR3 has 13 amino acids. Trimming removed 4 bases from V and 3 bases from J, with 7 bases in between. Study results and limitations: Spike-specific TCR depth and breadth grew after two AZD1222 doses.

The receptor was isolated from an adult who received the MenACWY meningococcal vaccine as a control. Sequenced here: peripheral blood, sampled 28 days after the second dose of the MenACWY control vaccine. The gene calls are TRBV12-3 or TRBV12-4 and TRBJ2-1; no clear D. CDR3 nucleotides: TGTGCCAGCAGTTCGTTTCTCTACAATGAGCAGTTCTTC. Translation: CASSSFLYNEQFF.